The rows below give T cell receptor beta chains drawn from one sample of a study of molecular identifiers for immune sequencing clone quantification. TCRdb recomputed calls from the PCR reads with MiXCR, one row per CDR3 protein. The data hold 550,000 to 750,000 distinct CDR3 sequences, with roughly 21% observed a single time. The sample taken for sequencing was naive CD8+ T cells from blood, with Jurkat cell RNA spiked in. These receptors were collected from a human donor in good health. Some libraries in this study had Jurkat cell RNA spiked in. The CDR3 runs from the conserved cysteine through the conserved F or W. D genes are given only for firm matches. The size field is filled for only some rows; it gives once, few, many or a size class.

many,TRBV28,TRBJ1-5,-,CASSFRGTSNQPQHF,TGTGCCAGCAGTTTTCGAGGGACGAGCAATCAGCCCCAGCATTTT
many,TRBV7-9,TRBJ1-1,TRBD1,CASSPRDRNYEAFF,TGTGCCAGCAGCCCTCGGGACAGAAATTACGAAGCTTTCTTT
many,TRBV19,TRBJ1-4,-,CASSPLGEGTEEKLFF,TGTGCCAGTAGTCCTCTGGGAGAAGGGACGGAGGAAAAACTGTTTTTT
-,TRBV27,TRBJ2-1,-,CASTDGDSNEQFF,TGTGCCAGCACGGATGGGGACTCCAATGAGCAGTTCTTC
-,TRBV7-3,TRBJ1-5,TRBD1,CASSSRPGQGMAYHGNQPQHF,TGTGCCAGCAGCTCACGACCGGGACAGGGGATGGCATACCATGGCAATCAGCCCCAGCATTTT
few,TRBV6-4,TRBJ1-1,-,CASSDSMGEEAFF,TGTGCCAGCAGTGACTCGATGGGGGAGGAAGCTTTCTTT
few,TRBV11-1,TRBJ2-6,TRBD2,CASRAWDGGCTGANVLTF,TGTGCCAGCAGGGCCTGGGACGGGGGGTGTACTGGGGCCAACGTCCTGACTTTC
many,TRBV4-3,TRBJ1-1,-,CASSQVPGLNTEAFF,TGCGCCAGCAGCCAAGTTCCCGGATTAAACACTGAAGCTTTCTTT
many,TRBV20-1,TRBJ1-1,-,CSAAWGTEAFF,TGCAGTGCTGCATGGGGCACTGAAGCTTTCTTT
many,TRBV5-1,TRBJ1-1,TRBD1,CASSTGQGTTEAFF,TGCGCCAGCAGTACGGGACAGGGGACCACTGAAGCTTTCTTT
many,TRBV20-1,TRBJ2-7,TRBD2,CSARPLADTYEQYF,TGCAGTGCTAGACCACTAGCGGACACCTACGAGCAGTACTTC
-,TRBV5-6,TRBJ1-1,-,CASSLGGGPPTEAFF,TGTGCCAGCAGCTTGGGGGGAGGACCCCCCACTGAAGCTTTCTTT
-,TRBV28,TRBJ2-3,TRBD2,CAGGSKLADYNPPDTQYF,TGTGCCGGCGGTTCGAAACTAGCGGATTATAACCCTCCCGATACGCAGTATTTT
few,TRBV19,TRBJ2-1,-,CASSRTAYNEQFF,TGTGCCAGTAGCCGGACAGCGTACAATGAGCAGTTCTTC
-,TRBV5-4,TRBJ1-3,TRBD1,CASSWQGGSGNTIYF,TGTGCCAGCAGTTGGCAGGGGGGCTCTGGAAACACCATATATTTT
many,TRBV18,TRBJ2-7,TRBD1,CAKTGGPPYF,TGTGCCAAAACAGGGGGCCCCCCGTACTTC
many,TRBV30,TRBJ2-7,-,CAWSVDLSYEQYF,TGTGCCTGGAGTGTTGACCTCTCCTACGAGCAGTACTTC
many,TRBV30,TRBJ2-7,-,CAWTGFGQGAYEQYF,TGTGCCTGGACCGGATTTGGGCAGGGCGCGTACGAGCAGTACTTC
few,TRBV6-2/TRBV6-3,TRBJ2-3,TRBD2,CASTPAGGLITDTQYF,TGTGCCAGCACCCCAGCGGGGGGACTTATCACAGATACGCAGTATTTT
few,TRBV7-7,TRBJ2-5,-,CASSRGEYQETQYF,TGTGCTAGCAGCCGAGGGGAGTACCAAGAGACCCAGTACTTC
once,TRBV4-1,TRBJ1-1,-,CASSHDKGQETEAFF,TGCGCCAGCAGCCACGACAAGGGGCAGGAGACTGAAGCTTTCTTT
few,TRBV7-9,TRBJ1-6,-,CASSLAWDSPLHF,TGTGCCAGCAGCTTAGCATGGGATTCACCCCTCCACTTT
many,TRBV19,TRBJ2-7,-,CASSIDWASYEQYF,TGTGCCAGTAGTATAGATTGGGCGAGCTACGAGCAGTACTTC
many,TRBV4-1,TRBJ2-3,TRBD2,CASSQGQRGPSRYF,TGCGCCAGCAGCCAAGGACAGCGGGGTCCCTCGCGGTATTTT
-,TRBV20-1,TRBJ1-5,-,CSARAVKGRGLGQPQHF,TGCAGTGCTAGAGCTGTGAAGGGCAGGGGTTTGGGTCAGCCCCAGCATTTT
few,TRBV6-4,TRBJ1-5,-,CASSRHQPQHF,TGTGCCAGCAGCCGTCATCAGCCCCAGCATTTT
-,TRBV6-5,TRBJ1-1,-,CASSYSMGMNTEAFF,TGTGCCAGCAGTTACTCGATGGGCATGAACACTGAAGCTTTCTTT
many,TRBV5-8,TRBJ1-1,-,CASSPKAGYDTEAFF,TGTGCCAGCAGCCCGAAGGCAGGGTATGACACTGAAGCTTTCTTT
-,TRBV12-3/TRBV12-4,TRBJ2-7,-,CASSFVRDNAYEQYF,TGTGCCAGCAGTTTCGTACGGGACAACGCCTACGAGCAGTACTTC
-,TRBV19,TRBJ1-5,-,CASSGGLGQPQHF,TGTGCCAGCTCGGGGGGGCTGGGTCAGCCCCAGCATTTT
many,TRBV27,TRBJ1-3,-,CASSQTGPGNTIYF,TGTGCCAGCAGTCAGACGGGGCCTGGAAACACCATATATTTT
-,TRBV4-3,TRBJ2-2,TRBD2,CASSPYGLAGGTGELFF,TGCGCCAGCAGCCCATACGGACTAGCGGGAGGGACCGGGGAGCTGTTTTTT
many,TRBV19,TRBJ2-7,-,CASGSGAYEQYF,TGTGCCAGTGGCAGCGGAGCCTACGAGCAGTACTTC
many,TRBV20-1,TRBJ2-5,-,CSARGAHQETQYF,TGCAGTGCTAGAGGGGCCCACCAAGAGACCCAGTACTTC
many,TRBV4-3,TRBJ1-1,-,CASSQDSGALSEAFF,TGCGCCAGCAGCCAAGACTCGGGCGCCCTTTCTGAAGCTTTCTTT
many,TRBV20-1,TRBJ2-2,-,CSARGRQNTGELFF,TGCAGTGCTAGAGGGAGACAGAACACCGGGGAGCTGTTTTTT
few,TRBV7-8,TRBJ2-7,-,CASSWPRGTTVPYEQYF,TGTGCCAGCAGCTGGCCCAGGGGGACTACAGTTCCATACGAGCAGTACTTC
many,TRBV9,TRBJ1-2,TRBD1,CASSPTYGQGAPDYGYTF,TGTGCCAGCAGCCCGACGTATGGCCAGGGGGCGCCGGACTATGGCTACACCTTC
-,TRBV12-3/TRBV12-4,TRBJ2-7,TRBD1,CASNGTGGIEQYF,TGTGCCAGCAACGGGACAGGGGGCATCGAGCAGTACTTC
few,TRBV12-3/TRBV12-4,TRBJ1-5,TRBD1,CASRQGINQPQHF,TGTGCCAGCAGACAGGGGATCAATCAGCCCCAGCATTTT
many,TRBV29-1,TRBJ2-5,-,CSVEDIGTALETQYF,TGCAGCGTTGAAGATATAGGAACCGCCTTGGAGACCCAGTACTTC
many,TRBV3-1,TRBJ2-2,TRBD2,CASRPTLAGDSTGELFF,TGTGCCAGCAGACCAACACTAGCGGGGGATAGTACCGGGGAGCTGTTTTTT
-,TRBV13,TRBJ1-2,-,CASSLDSSGYTF,TGTGCCAGCAGCTTGGACAGCAGTGGCTACACCTTC
-,TRBV27,TRBJ2-1,TRBD2,CASSLSPLAGGPSYNEQFF,TGTGCCAGCAGTTTATCCCCACTAGCGGGAGGGCCCTCCTACAATGAGCAGTTCTTC
few,TRBV12-3/TRBV12-4,TRBJ2-5,TRBD2,CASTKLAVEETQYF,TGTGCCAGCACCAAACTAGCGGTGGAAGAGACCCAGTACTTC
many,TRBV30,TRBJ2-3,TRBD1,CAWSVPSGLRGQDTQYF,TGTGCCTGGAGTGTACCGTCTGGTTTGAGGGGGCAAGATACGCAGTATTTT
many,TRBV7-6,TRBJ1-1,-,CASSLGGVAEAFF,TGTGCCAGCAGCTTAGGGGGGGTTGCTGAAGCTTTCTTT
-,TRBV19,TRBJ1-5,-,CASSISVQPQHF,TGTGCCAGTAGTATTTCCGTCCAGCCCCAGCATTTT
-,TRBV28,TRBJ2-3,TRBD2,CASSLLLAGVTDTQYF,TGTGCCAGCAGTTTATTGCTAGCGGGAGTAACAGATACGCAGTATTTT
-,TRBV4-1,TRBJ2-6,TRBD1,CASSPYGDRESSGANVLTF,TGCGCCAGCAGCCCTTATGGGGACAGAGAGAGCTCTGGGGCCAACGTCCTGACTTTC
many,TRBV20-1,TRBJ2-7,TRBD2,CSARGLGLAGVDSGEQYF,TGCAGTGCTAGAGGGCTGGGACTAGCGGGAGTAGATTCCGGCGAGCAGTACTTC
-,TRBV4-3,TRBJ2-6,-,CASSQDVGGTGANVLAF,TGCGCCAGCAGCCAAGACGTGGGGGGCACTGGGGCCAACGTCCTGGCTTTC